The T cell receptor (beta chain) under discussion was sequenced for a study of regulatory T cells in long-lasting Graves disease (dated by TCRdb to the early 2020s). With respect to the entire study: Newly diagnosed Graves' disease patients had taken antithyroid drugs for less than 3 months. TCR sequencing covered 13 persistent and roughly 20 newly diagnosed Graves' disease patients, some 35 samples in total. Patients with persistent Graves' disease were compared with patients with newly diagnosed Graves' disease using TCR sequencing and RNA sequencing of peripheral blood. The study was registered as a clinical trial and conducted in China. General study outcomes and caveats: Peripheral blood alone was examined, since thyroid tissue, which constituted the primary lesion, could not be accessed. Preferential use of TRBV28, TRBJ1-2 and TRBJ2-5 was observed in persistent disease, whereas TRBV20-1 and TRBJ2-1 were favored in newly diagnosed disease. Lower TCR Shannon entropy and fewer highly expanded clones were observed in persistent Graves' disease patients than in newly diagnosed patients, which suggested clonal expansion. The authors noted that the small sample size was a limitation that may lower accuracy. More public clonotypes were shared among persistent patients (around 2,600) than among newly diagnosed patients (more than 900). Sequencing and analysis were restricted to the TCR beta chain.

The sample's time point label, decoded: newly diagnosed GD, antithyroid drugs for less than 3 months. For both TCR sequencing and RNA sequencing, RNA was extracted from PBMCs using TRIzol. Graves' disease was diagnosed according to American Thyroid Association guidelines. Recruitment of patients was carried out at an endocrinology department in Xi'an, China. From each patient, about 9 milliliters of peripheral blood was collected into an EDTA anticoagulant tube. PBMCs were isolated by Ficoll Paque Plus density gradient separation without further T cell sorting. An Agilent 2100 Bioanalyzer and agarose gel were used to check RNA quality, while a NanoDrop 2000 measured RNA concentration. The germline V gene specifies SGHRS as CDR1 and YFSETQ as CDR2. Cut back by 4 bases and 11 bases, the V and J ends lie 16 bases apart. Spanning cysteine to phenylalanine, the CDR3 consists of 13 amino acids. Here the CDR3 DNA is all that survives: 39 bases in frame from base 1.

To prepare the library, multiplex PCR was applied. Sequencing was performed on an Illumina HiSeq 4000. To build TCR beta libraries, CDR3 regions were amplified by Arm-PCR using iRepertoire HTBI primers. PCR products were gel purified before sequencing. The study's own analysis went as follows. Gene usage analysis of CDR3 amino acid clonotypes relied on the approximately 62 TRBV and 13 to 15 TRBJ segments identified across samples. COPE and FqMerger were used to merge the filtered high-quality paired reads into contigs. BLAST was used to align contigs to IMGT TRBV, TRBD and TRBJ reference genes, with CDR3 defined following IMGT. Any clonotype with a frequency above 0.1% was classified as a highly expanded clone. Shannon entropy was used to measure repertoire diversity, and the Gini coefficient was used to measure V-J evenness. Clonotypes shared by more than one individual were considered public. Through fastp at Q25 and MiXCR, TCRdb rebuilt clones from the public reads, retaining in-frame beta chains. Each CDR3 protein appears once, grouped with its most common genes and DNA. The V and J calls shown here were made by TCRdb, not taken from the authors' results. This sample holds hundreds of thousands of distinct CDR3 sequences; approximately 15% were observed only once. The top ten constitute 7.8% of the sample.

This clonotype was counted many times. The specificity of this receptor is unknown. Per-nucleotide qualities are absent, and no much larger clonotype sits a single base away. These data also formed part of another study, on T cells in Graves' hyperthyroidism and ophthalmopathy. Per that second paper: Graves' hyperthyroidism was defined as stable when no progression to ophthalmopathy occurred over 18 months of follow-up. Hyperthyroidism patients were newly diagnosed, with disease duration under 2 months, and aged 18 to 65 years. Exclusion was applied to patients with uncontrolled infections, other autoimmune diseases, pregnancy or lactation. Diagnoses relied on clinical symptoms, serum thyroxine and TRAb, thyroid ultrasound and orbital computed tomography. For the first round of RT-PCR on the TCR CDR3, the HTBI primer set was used together with the Qiagen OneStep RT-PCR kit. Blood samples also contained most of the expanded thyroid clonotypes (frequency above 0.001), which suggests that blood repertoires may reflect thyroid immune responses. A model built on a 13 V-J signature distinguished ophthalmopathy from stable hyperthyroidism, reaching 87.88% sensitivity and around 82% specificity in cross-validation and 80%/75% in testing. In validation, progression to ophthalmopathy was predicted by the model with roughly 69% sensitivity and 72.22% specificity, a median of about 6 months before onset. To identify TCR V-J signatures that set the groups apart, the researchers used a discovery cohort of 100 patients, made up of some 41 with Graves' ophthalmopathy and about 60 with stable Graves' hyperthyroidism. An independent validation cohort of fewer than 20 hyperthyroidism patients and about 15 patients who later progressed to ophthalmopathy tested prospective prediction of ophthalmopathy. For training and testing, the roughly 93 patients in the discovery cohort were randomly divided in a 7:3 ratio. In addition, the study compared T-cell repertoires in thyroid tissue and in blood from a handful of Graves' hyperthyroidism patients. After sampling, hyperthyroidism patients received methimazole starting at 30 mg daily, and ophthalmopathy patients received high-dose intravenous methylprednisolone. Libraries were constructed in a second round of multiplex PCR, after which size selection and purification were carried out. The libraries were sequenced on an Illumina HiSeq2000 using paired-end 100 bp reads. SOAPnuke was used to process the raw data, with reads discarded if the reads contained adapters or uncalled bases, had a mean Phred below 15, or lacked an exact constant-primer or identifier match. COPE v1.2.5 was used to merge high-quality paired reads, and clonotypes were defined as unique nucleotide sequences. MiTCR v1.1 was used to align clonotypes to the IMGT TRBV, TRBD and TRBJ reference segments. Only V-J combinations with frequency above 0.0001, covering about 99% of repertoires, were analysed. A TCS score was defined as the ratio between F50 (clonal expansion) and ExV (chaos), using BLOSUM62-based TCRdist between CDR3 peptides within each V-J. Welch's t-statistics and random forest reduced roughly 500 V-J features to 10 to 15, which were used in a naive Bayes classifier (R e1071). No statistical method was used to set the sample size in advance, and investigators knew the group allocation. The paper describes TCR Vbeta CDR3 sequencing of 120 to 150 peripheral blood samples, made up of 43 ophthalmopathy patients, approximately 73 hyperthyroidism patients and 17 progressor patients.

The chain links TRBV5-1 with TRBJ1-5; no D gene call is confident. The starting material was peripheral blood mononuclear cells (PBMCs), obtained at new diagnosis, from a patient treated with antithyroid drugs. The receptor was isolated from a woman in her 40s with Graves disease. Donor details come from another sample of the same person, matched by shared clones. The DNA is as follows: TGCGCCAGCAGCCTTGATCTGGCTTCGTCCCAGCATTTT. The translation is CASSLDLASSQHF.